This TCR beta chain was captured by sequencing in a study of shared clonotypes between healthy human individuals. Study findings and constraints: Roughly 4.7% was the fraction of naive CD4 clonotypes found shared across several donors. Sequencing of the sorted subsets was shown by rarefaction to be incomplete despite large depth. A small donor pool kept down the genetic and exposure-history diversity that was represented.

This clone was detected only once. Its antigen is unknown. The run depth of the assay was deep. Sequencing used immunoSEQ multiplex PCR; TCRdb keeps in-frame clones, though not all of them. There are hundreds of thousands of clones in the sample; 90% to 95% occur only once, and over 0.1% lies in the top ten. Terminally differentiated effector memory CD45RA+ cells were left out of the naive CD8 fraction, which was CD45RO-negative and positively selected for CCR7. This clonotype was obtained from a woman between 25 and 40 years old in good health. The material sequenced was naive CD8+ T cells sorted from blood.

DNA for the CDR3: TGTGCCAGCTCCAAGACTAGCGGGAGTCAAGAGACCCAGTACTTC. This encodes CASSKTSGSQETQYF. The chain couples TRBV18 to TRBJ2-5; 12 bases fit TRBD2. This CDR3 has 15 amino acids. Germline V gene lookup returns CDR1 KGHSH and CDR2 LQKENI. V gave up 6 bases and J gave up 2 bases; unmatched junction bases: 4.